This T cell receptor (beta chain) was found in a study of beta chain bispecific antibodies for T cell cancers (dated by TCRdb to the early 2020s). With regard to the full study: Healthy donor T cells were cocultured with T cell leukemia lines and bispecific antibodies, then TRBV sequencing of surviving cells measured the depletion of each TRBV family.

T cells were expanded from blood mononuclear cells for 3 days with either the anti-CD3 antibody OKT3 or CD3/CD28 Dynabeads. The culture conditions for expanded T cells were RPMI 1640 plus 10% fetal bovine serum, recombinant human IL-2 (100 IU/ml) and IL-7 (around 4.8 ng/ml). For cocultures, roughly 5 x 10^4 normal T cells were combined with roughly 5 x 10^4 target cells and bispecific antibody in 100 ul and incubated for 15 to 20 hours at 37 degrees C. Every bispecific antibody was made of two single-chain variable fragments expressed in a single-chain diabody format with a His tag. The effector T cells were obtained from healthy human donors, with peripheral blood mononuclear cells isolated from leukapheresis samples by Ficoll density gradient centrifugation. This clonotype registers as medium-sized (0.01 to 0.1%) within its sample. What antigen it recognizes has not been identified. The input lacks base qualities; no much larger clone sits a single base away.

Unique molecular identifier barcodes were built into the libraries and used for clonotype quantification. Qiagen AllPrep DNA/RNA Micro kits were used to isolate total RNA, and an Agilent TapeStation was used to check RNA quality. TCR beta libraries were built by 5' RACE: cDNA synthesis followed by two PCR steps using TCR beta constant-region gene-specific primers. TCR beta libraries were sequenced on an Illumina MiSeq platform. Per the authors' processing: Reads were processed with MIGEC, MiXCR and VDJtools. To get a clonotype's frequency, the unique molecular identifiers belonging to that clonotype were divided by all unique molecular identifiers in the sample. The raw public reads went through TCRdb reprocessing: fastp at Q25, MiXCR clone calling, in-frame beta chains kept. Each entry is one CDR3 protein sequence, shown with its most common DNA and genes. Clone size and V and J calls follow TCRdb, not the original study. This sample gives roughly 15,000 distinct CDR3 sequences in total; 2% to 2.5% of them show up just once. Of the sample, 6.9% falls within the top ten clones.

The study at large found these results: Each sequenced sample mixed leukemia cell line cells with normal T cells, and most targeted TRBV signal came from the leukemia cells rather than normal T cells.

The specimen sequenced was healthy donor T cells cultured with leukemia cells. The sequence was collected from a human donor in good health. Some clones in this sample may be carry-over from other donors' samples.

The base sequence is TGTGCCAGCACCCCTACCGGGACAGGGGACAATGAGCAGTTCTTC. Its product reads: CASTPTGTGDNEQFF. Rearrangement joined TRBV6-5 to TRBJ2-1; 10 central nucleotides agree with TRBD1. Compared with germline, V lacks 7 bases and J lacks 5 bases; bases without a gene match: 8. The CDR3 runs 15 residues from the cysteine to the phenylalanine. The kept DNA is CDR3 alone, 45 bases in frame from the first base. The germline V gene gives CDR1 as MNHEY and CDR2 as SVGAGI.